Presented here are 23 T cell receptor beta chains from one specimen sequenced in a study of T cell changes during pregnancy in multiple sclerosis. Using immunoSEQ multiplex PCR, the repertoire was profiled, and TCRdb retains in-frame clones only, with some absent. This sample has 45,000 to 50,000 clones, with about 90% found just once. The sequences come from CD4+ T cells from peripheral blood mononuclear cells, collected in the second trimester of pregnancy. Receptors were obtained from a female donor in good health, enrolled as a control in a pregnancy study.

The chain combines TRBV5-1 with TRBJ2-7; D is perhaps TRBD1 (6 bases). The CDR3 is made up of 14 amino acids. Trimming left V 4 bases short and J 2 bases short, with 13 bases between. CDR1 SGHRS and CDR2 YFSETQ come from the germline V gene. CDR3 in DNA: TGCGCCAGCAGCCCCGGGACACCGACCTACGAGCAGTACTTC. Its translation: CASSPGTPTYEQYF.

In this sample, this clone turned up a few times. The genes are TRBV7-9 and TRBJ1-1, with unresolved D. V was pared by 0 bases and J by 10 bases, with 6 bases between. This CDR3 contains 11 residues. Germline lookup yields CDR1 SEHNR and CDR2 FQNEAQ (reference sequence). The CDR3 loop is CASSLAVLAFF. The CDR3 nucleotides are TGTGCCAGCAGCTTAGCCGTTTTAGCTTTCTTT. Filled out from reference TRBV7-9 and TRBJ1-1, the complete variable domain reads DTGVSQNPRHKITKRGQNVTFRCDPISEHNRLYWYRQTLGQGPEFLTYFQNEAQLEKSRLLSDRFSAERPKGSFSTLEIQRTEQGDSAMYLCASSLAVLAFFGQGTRLTVV.

The chain combines TRBV9 with TRBJ1-2; 8 bases fit TRBD1. Germline loops: CDR1 SGDLS, CDR2 YYNGEE. V was pared by 1 base and J by 7 bases, with 9 bases of the junction left unmatched. The CDR3 runs 15 residues. The CDR3 DNA follows: TGTGCCAGCAGCGTATCGGGCAGGGGGCCGGGTGGCTACACCTTC. Its protein is CASSVSGRGPGGYTF.

The rearrangement joins TRBV19 to TRBJ2-7, with 7 nucleotides matching TRBD1. The CDR3 spans 15 residues. Germline V CDR1 and CDR2: LNHDA, SQIVND (reference sequence). V shed 3 bases, J shed 2 bases, and the junction held 7 bases outside the gene matches. The CDR3 loop is CASSIPGQLTYEQYF. For the CDR3, the DNA is TGTGCCAGTAGTATTCCGGGACAGTTAACCTACGAGCAGTACTTC.

This rearrangement joins TRBV4-1 to TRBJ1-1; D uncertain. Between the trimmed V and J ends, which lost 1 base and 0 bases, there was a span of 9 bases. Looked up from germline, CDR1 is MGHRA and CDR2 is YSYEKL. The CDR3 is made up of 15 amino acids. CDR3 nucleotides: TGCGCCAGCAGCCAAGGGAGGGTTATGAACACTGAAGCTTTCTTT. The encoded protein is CASSQGRVMNTEAFF.

The V and J genes are TRBV2 and TRBJ1-3, with a possible D match to TRBD1 (5 bases). The germline V and J ends were trimmed by 6 bases and 0 bases, with 15 bases remaining between them. The germline gives CDR1 SNHLY, CDR2 FYNNEI. The CDR3 sequence is 16 residues long. The CDR3 DNA reads TGTGCCAGCAGAAGACAGAAAAAGTCCTCTGGAAACACCATATATTTT. Protein sequence: CASRRQKKSSGNTIYF.

V usage is TRBV7-2 and J usage is TRBJ1-3; TRBD1 is a possible D gene (5 bases). Deletions cut 0 bases from V and 2 bases from J, with 5 bases between. CDR3 length: 14 amino acids. Per germline, CDR1 SGHTA and CDR2 FQGNSA. The CDR3: CASSLAGAGNTIYF. The CDR3, as DNA: TGTGCCAGCAGCTTAGCAGGGGCTGGAAACACCATATATTTT.

This rearrangement joins TRBV5-1 to TRBJ1-1, with a tentative D call TRBD1 (6 bases). The CDR3 totals 15 residues. The germline V and J ends were trimmed by 4 bases and 1 base, with 14 bases remaining between them. Germline CDR1 and CDR2: SGHRS and YFSETQ. This CDR3 is CASSQDSTENTEAFF. Here the CDR3 DNA reads TGCGCCAGCAGCCAGGACAGCACTGAGAACACTGAAGCTTTCTTT.

The V and J genes are TRBV6-4 and TRBJ2-1; TRBD1 agrees at 8 bases. V gave up 3 bases and J gave up 4 bases; unmatched junction bases: 8. The germline V gene has CDR1 MRHNA and CDR2 SNTAGT. The CDR3 runs 16 residues. CDR3: CASSDGQGRGYNEQFF. CDR3 DNA sequence: TGTGCCAGCAGTGATGGACAGGGAAGGGGTTACAATGAGCAGTTCTTC.

The chain links TRBV25-1 to TRBJ1-2, with 12 bases that match TRBD1. V dropped 3 bases and J dropped 7; count of bases not matched to a gene: 6. Germline CDR1 and CDR2: MGHDK and SYGVNS. The CDR3 is 15 residues long. CDR3 region: CASSDPGTGGRGYTF. CDR3 coding DNA: TGTGCCAGCAGTGACCCCGGGACAGGGGGCCGTGGCTACACCTTC.

This clone was counted a single time. The chain joins TRBV11-3 to TRBJ2-3, with TRBD1 as a possible D gene (5 bases). V lost 5 bases, J lost 3 bases, and 12 bases lay in between. This CDR3 has 14 amino acids. Germline lookup yields CDR1 SGHNT and CDR2 YENEEA. In nucleotides, the CDR3 is TGTGCCAGCAGCATTGGACAAGCAACAGATACGCAGTATTTT. The encoded protein is CASSIGQATDTQYF.

A few counts support this clone. This chain joins TRBV30 and TRBJ1-1; D is ambiguous. Trimming stripped 4 bases from V and 0 bases from J, with 6 bases between. CDR3 size: 12 residues. The germline gives CDR1 GTSNPN, CDR2 SVGIG (reference sequence). CDR3 amino acids: CAWNQVNTEAFF. Written as DNA, the CDR3 is TGTGCCTGGAATCAGGTGAACACTGAAGCTTTCTTT.

The sample holds one count of this clone. This sequence joins TRBV5-1 and TRBJ2-1; no clear D. CDR1 and CDR2 from the germline V gene are SGHRS and YFSETQ. V lost 5 bases and J lost 5, with 5 bases in between. CDR3 length: 11 residues. CDR3: CASSQDNEQFF. Written as DNA, the CDR3 is TGCGCCAGCAGTCAGGACAATGAGCAGTTCTTC.

The chain employs TRBV20-1 and TRBJ2-1; D possibly corresponds to TRBD2 (6 bases). Trimming took off 6 bases at V and 6 bases at J, with 9 bases between the two ends. The germline V gene encodes CDR1 DFQATT and CDR2 SNEGSKA (reference sequence). The CDR3 is made up of 11 amino acids. The CDR3 region is CSAAGSNEQFF. CDR3 bases: TGCAGTGCGGCCGGGAGCAATGAGCAGTTCTTC.

The V and J genes are TRBV19 and TRBJ1-1; TRBD1 is a possible D gene (5 bases). Germline CDR1 LNHDA, CDR2 SQIVND (reference sequence). CDR3 length equals 12 residues. With 3 bases removed from V and 11 bases from J, the gap between germline ends came to 13 bases. The CDR3 DNA sequence: TGTGCCAGTAGTATCGCGGCAGGGCTGGCTTTCTTT. Its translation is CASSIAAGLAFF.

The chain carries TRBV28 and TRBJ2-7, with 7 nucleotides matching TRBD1. The CDR3 sequence is 14 residues long. V was clipped by 5 bases and J by 3 bases; unmatched bases: 7. Germline V gene lookup returns CDR1 MDHEN and CDR2 SYDVKM. CDR3 sequence reads: CASSQQGPRYEQYF. The CDR3 bases are TGTGCCAGCAGTCAACAGGGGCCCCGCTACGAGCAGTACTTC. Drawing the rest from reference TRBV28 and TRBJ2-7, the complete variable domain is DVKVTQSSRYLVKRTGEKVFLECVQDMDHENMFWYRQDPGLGLRLIYFSYDVKMKEKGDIPEGYSVSREKKERFSLILESASTNQTSMYLCASSQQGPRYEQYFGPGTRLTVT.

The chain combines TRBV7-8 with TRBJ1-2, with a tentative D call TRBD1 (5 bases). The CDR3 is 13 amino acids. CDR1 SGHVS and CDR2 FQNEAQ come from the germline V gene. Trimming removed 0 bases at V and 4 bases at J, with 6 bases between. CDR3 DNA sequence: TGTGCCAGCAGCTTAGCAGGGGCCTATGGCTACACCTTC. Its protein product is CASSLAGAYGYTF.

This clone was seen just once. V is TRBV7-2 and J is TRBJ1-2; 7 bases are shared with TRBD1. CDR1 and CDR2 from the germline V gene are SGHTA and FQGNSA. This CDR3 has 14 amino acids. The V and J ends lost 2 bases and 3 bases, in that order; junction bases with no gene match: 3. The CDR3 loop is CASSLPGQYYGYTF. DNA for the CDR3: TGTGCCAGCAGCTTACCGGGACAGTACTATGGCTACACCTTC.

With regard to this clone: At one end the junction does not follow the germline gene, possibly because of a read error. The rearrangement joins TRBV7-7 to TRBJ2-5, with 9 bases matching TRBD1. CDR1 is SSHAT and CDR2 is FNYEAQ in the germline V gene (reference sequence). The CDR3 consists of 14 residues. The CDR3 here is CASSGTGRGETQYF. CDR3 coding DNA: TGTGCTAGCAGCGGGACAGGGAGGGGAGAGACCCAGTACTTC.

The chain joins TRBV18 to TRBJ1-1; 7 bases line up with TRBD1. V lost 5 bases to trimming and J lost 4 bases; unmatched junction nucleotides: 4. Germline CDR1 and CDR2: KGHSH and LQKENI. The CDR3 runs to 13 residues. In DNA, the CDR3 is TGTGCCAGCTCAGCAGGGGGTGCCACTGAAGCTTTCTTT. Its translation is CASSAGGATEAFF.

This clone was picked up a small number of times. The V call is TRBV5-6, the J call TRBJ1-1; D may be TRBD1 (5 bases). In germline, CDR1 is SGHDT, CDR2 YYEEEE. Between the trimmed V and J ends, which lost 5 bases and 6 bases, there was a span of 14 bases. This CDR3 has 13 amino acids. CDR3 amino acids: CASRNLGAPEAFF. CDR3 DNA sequence: TGTGCCAGCAGGAACCTAGGGGCCCCTGAAGCTTTCTTT. The whole variable domain, filled in from reference TRBV5-6 and TRBJ1-1, reads DAGVTQSPTHLIKTRGQQVTLRCSPKSGHDTVSWYQQALGQGPQFIFQYYEEEERQRGNFPDRFSGHQFPNYSSELNVNALLLGDSALYLCASRNLGAPEAFFGQGTRLTVV.

This clone was detected once. The chain links TRBV14 to TRBJ2-6; perhaps TRBD2 as D (7 bases). The CDR3 is made up of 17 amino acids. The V and J ends lost 4 bases and 2 bases respectively, with 15 bases between them. Germline V lookup: CDR1 SGHDN, CDR2 FVKESK. This CDR3 is CASSPLRGAAGANVLTF. CDR3 DNA: TGTGCCAGCAGCCCCCTTCGGGGGGCCGCTGGGGCCAACGTCCTGACTTTC.

The V gene is TRBV6-6, the J gene TRBJ1-1, with no clear D. The germline gives CDR1 MNHNY, CDR2 SVGAGI (reference sequence). The CDR3 is 14 amino acids. V lost 6 bases and J lost 0, with 11 bases in between. The CDR3, as DNA: TGTGCCAGCAGGGTTACAGAGATGAACACTGAAGCTTTCTTT. This sequence encodes CASRVTEMNTEAFF.